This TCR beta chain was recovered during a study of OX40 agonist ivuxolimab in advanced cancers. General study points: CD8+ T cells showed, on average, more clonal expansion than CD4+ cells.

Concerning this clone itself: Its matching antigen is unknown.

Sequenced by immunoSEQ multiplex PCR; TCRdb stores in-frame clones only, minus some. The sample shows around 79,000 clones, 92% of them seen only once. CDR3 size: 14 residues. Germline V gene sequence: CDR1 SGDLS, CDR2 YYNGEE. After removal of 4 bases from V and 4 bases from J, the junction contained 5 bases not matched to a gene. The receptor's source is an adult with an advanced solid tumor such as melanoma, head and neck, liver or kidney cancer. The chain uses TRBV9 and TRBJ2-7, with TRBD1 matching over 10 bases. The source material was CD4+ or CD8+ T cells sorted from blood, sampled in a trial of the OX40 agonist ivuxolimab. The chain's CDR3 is CASSLGDRGYEQYF. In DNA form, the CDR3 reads TGTGCCAGCAGCTTAGGGGACAGGGGATACGAGCAGTACTTC.